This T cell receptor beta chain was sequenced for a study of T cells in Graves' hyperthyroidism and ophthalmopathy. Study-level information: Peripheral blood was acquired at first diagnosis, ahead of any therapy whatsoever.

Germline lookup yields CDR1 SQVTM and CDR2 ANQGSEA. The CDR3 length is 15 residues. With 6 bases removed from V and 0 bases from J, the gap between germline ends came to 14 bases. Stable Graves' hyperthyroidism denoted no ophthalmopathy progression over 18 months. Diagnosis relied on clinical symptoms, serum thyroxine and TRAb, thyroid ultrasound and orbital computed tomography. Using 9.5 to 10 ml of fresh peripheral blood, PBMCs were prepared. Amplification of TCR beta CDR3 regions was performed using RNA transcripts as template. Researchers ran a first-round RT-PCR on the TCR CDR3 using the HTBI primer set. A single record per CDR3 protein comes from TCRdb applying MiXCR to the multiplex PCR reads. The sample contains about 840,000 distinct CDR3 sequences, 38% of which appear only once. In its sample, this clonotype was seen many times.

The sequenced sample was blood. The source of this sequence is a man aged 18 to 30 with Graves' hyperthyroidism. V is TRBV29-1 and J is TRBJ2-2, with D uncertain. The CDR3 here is CSVAERVTNTGELFF. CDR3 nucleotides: TGCAGCGTGGCCGAAAGAGTTACGAACACCGGGGAGCTGTTTTTT.